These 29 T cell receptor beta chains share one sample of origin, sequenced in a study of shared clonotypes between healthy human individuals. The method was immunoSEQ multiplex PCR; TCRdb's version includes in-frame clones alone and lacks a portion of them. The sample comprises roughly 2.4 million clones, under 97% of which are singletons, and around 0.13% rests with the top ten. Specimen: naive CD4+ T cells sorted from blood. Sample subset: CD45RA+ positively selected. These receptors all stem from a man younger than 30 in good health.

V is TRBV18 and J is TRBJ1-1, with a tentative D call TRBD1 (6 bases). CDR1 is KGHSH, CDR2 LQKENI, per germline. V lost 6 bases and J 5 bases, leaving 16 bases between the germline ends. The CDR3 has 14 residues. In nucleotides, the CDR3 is TGTGCCAGCTCTGATTCCAGGGGTTTAACTGAAGCTTTCTTT. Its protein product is CASSDSRGLTEAFF.

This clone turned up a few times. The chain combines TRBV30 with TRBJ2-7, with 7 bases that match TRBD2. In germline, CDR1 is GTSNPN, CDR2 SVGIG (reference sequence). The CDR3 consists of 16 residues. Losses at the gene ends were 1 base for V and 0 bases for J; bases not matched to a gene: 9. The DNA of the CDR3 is TGTGCCTGGAGTGGGTGGGAGGGGTCTTACTCCTACGAGCAGTACTTC. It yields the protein CAWSGWEGSYSYEQYF.

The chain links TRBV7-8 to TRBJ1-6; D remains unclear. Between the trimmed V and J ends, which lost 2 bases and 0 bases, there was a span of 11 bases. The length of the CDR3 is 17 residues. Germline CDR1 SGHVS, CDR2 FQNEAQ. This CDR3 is CASSLYWESSYNSPLHF. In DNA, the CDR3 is TGTGCCAGCAGCTTATATTGGGAGAGCTCCTATAATTCACCCCTCCACTTT.

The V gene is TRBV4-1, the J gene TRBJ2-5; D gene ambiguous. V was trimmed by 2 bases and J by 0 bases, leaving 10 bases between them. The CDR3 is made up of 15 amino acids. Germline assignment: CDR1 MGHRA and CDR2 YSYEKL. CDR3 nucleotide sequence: TGCGCCAGCAGCCAACCCCAGGATTACCAAGAGACCCAGTACTTC. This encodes CASSQPQDYQETQYF.

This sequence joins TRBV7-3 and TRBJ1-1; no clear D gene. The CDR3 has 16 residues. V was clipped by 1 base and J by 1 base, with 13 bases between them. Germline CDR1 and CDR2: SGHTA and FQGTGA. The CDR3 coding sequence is TGTGCCAGCAGCTTAATGAGGGTCGAGTCGAACACTGAAGCTTTCTTT. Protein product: CASSLMRVESNTEAFF. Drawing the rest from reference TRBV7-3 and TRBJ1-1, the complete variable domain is GAGVSQTPSNKVTEKGKYVELRCDPISGHTALYWYRQSLGQGPEFLIYFQGTGAADDSGLPNDRFFAVRPEGSVSTLKIQRTERGDSAVYLCASSLMRVESNTEAFFGQGTRLTVV.

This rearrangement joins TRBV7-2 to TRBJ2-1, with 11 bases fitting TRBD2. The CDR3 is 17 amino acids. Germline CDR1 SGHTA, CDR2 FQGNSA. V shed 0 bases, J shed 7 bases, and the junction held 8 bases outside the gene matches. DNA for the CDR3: TGTGCCAGCAGCTTAGCGGGGAGACTAGCGGGACAAAATGAGCAGTTCTTC. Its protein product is CASSLAGRLAGQNEQFF.

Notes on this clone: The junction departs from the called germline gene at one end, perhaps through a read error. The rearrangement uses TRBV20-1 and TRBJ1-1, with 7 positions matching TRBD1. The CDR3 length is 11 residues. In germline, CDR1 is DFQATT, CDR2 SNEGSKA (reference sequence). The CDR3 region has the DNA TGCAGTGCTAGTTTTGGGGGGACAGACCTCTTT. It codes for CSASFGGTDLF.

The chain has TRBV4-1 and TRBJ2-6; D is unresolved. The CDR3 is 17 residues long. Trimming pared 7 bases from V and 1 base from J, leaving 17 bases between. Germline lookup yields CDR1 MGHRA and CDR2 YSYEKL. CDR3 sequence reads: CASTGTFTVSGANVLTF. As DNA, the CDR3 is TGCGCCAGCACAGGCACCTTTACTGTGTCTGGGGCCAACGTCCTGACTTTC.

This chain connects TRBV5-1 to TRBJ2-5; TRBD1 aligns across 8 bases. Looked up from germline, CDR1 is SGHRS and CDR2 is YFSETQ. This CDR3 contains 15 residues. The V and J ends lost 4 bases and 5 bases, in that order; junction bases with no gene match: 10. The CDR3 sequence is CASSAGAGGEETQYF. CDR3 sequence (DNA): TGCGCCAGCAGCGCAGGGGCAGGGGGCGAGGAGACCCAGTACTTC.

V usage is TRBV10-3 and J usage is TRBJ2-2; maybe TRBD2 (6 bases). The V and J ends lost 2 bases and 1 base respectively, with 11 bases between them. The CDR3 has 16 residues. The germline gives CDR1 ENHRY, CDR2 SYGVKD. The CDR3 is CAISEGGTVNTGELFF. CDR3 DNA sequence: TGTGCCATCAGTGAGGGGGGGACGGTGAACACCGGGGAGCTGTTTTTT.

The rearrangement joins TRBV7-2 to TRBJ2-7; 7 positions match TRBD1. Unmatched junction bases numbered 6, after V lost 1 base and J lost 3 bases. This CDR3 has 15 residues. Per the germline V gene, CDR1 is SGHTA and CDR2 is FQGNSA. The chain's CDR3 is CASSLVGTDNYEQYF. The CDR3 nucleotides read TGTGCCAGCAGCTTAGTAGGGACAGACAACTACGAGCAGTACTTC.

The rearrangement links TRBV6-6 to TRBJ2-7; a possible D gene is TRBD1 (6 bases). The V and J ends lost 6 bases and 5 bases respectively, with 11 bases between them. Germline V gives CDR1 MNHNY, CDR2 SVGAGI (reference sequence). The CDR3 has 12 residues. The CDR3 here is CASRQGSDEQYF. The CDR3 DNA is TGTGCCAGCAGACAGGGTTCCGACGAGCAGTACTTC.

The CDR3 DNA follows: TGCGCCAGCAGCTTTGGGGACCTCGGTCCCTACGAGCAGTACTTC. It encodes CASSFGDLGPYEQYF. The rearrangement links TRBV5-1 to TRBJ2-7; D may match TRBD1 or TRBD2 (5 bases each). The CDR3 consists of 15 residues. Germline values: CDR1 SGHRS, CDR2 YFSETQ. With 2 bases removed from V and 2 bases from J, the gap between germline ends came to 14 bases.

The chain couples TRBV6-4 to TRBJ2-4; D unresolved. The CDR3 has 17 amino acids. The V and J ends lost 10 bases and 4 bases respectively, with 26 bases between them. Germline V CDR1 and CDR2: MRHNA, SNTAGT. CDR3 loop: CAISSGPVTHSKNIQYF. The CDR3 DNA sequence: TGTGCCATCTCCTCCGGGCCCGTCACCCACTCGAAAAACATTCAGTACTTC.

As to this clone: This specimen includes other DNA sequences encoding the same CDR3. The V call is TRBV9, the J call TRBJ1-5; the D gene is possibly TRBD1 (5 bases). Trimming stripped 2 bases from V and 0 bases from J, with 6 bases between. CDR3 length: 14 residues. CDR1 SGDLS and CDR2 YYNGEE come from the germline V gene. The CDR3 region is CASSVDSSNQPQHF. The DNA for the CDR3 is TGTGCCAGCAGCGTCGACAGTAGCAATCAGCCCCAGCATTTT.

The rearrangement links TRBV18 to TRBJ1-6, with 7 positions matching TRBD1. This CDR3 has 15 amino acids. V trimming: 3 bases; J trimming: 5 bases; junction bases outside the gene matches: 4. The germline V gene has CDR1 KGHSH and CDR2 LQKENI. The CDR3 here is CASSPLGQDNSPLHF. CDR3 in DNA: TGTGCCAGCTCACCTTTAGGACAGGATAATTCACCCCTCCACTTT. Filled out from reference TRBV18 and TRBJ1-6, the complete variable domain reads NAGVMQNPRHLVRRRGQEARLRCSPMKGHSHVYWYRQLPEEGLKFMVYLQKENIIDESGMPKERFSAEFPKEGPSILRIQQVVRGDSAAYFCASSPLGQDNSPLHFGNGTRLTVT.

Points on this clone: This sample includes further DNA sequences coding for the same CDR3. The CDR3 is CSVVRVMNTEAFF. The CDR3 DNA sequence: TGCAGCGTGGTCAGGGTCATGAACACTGAAGCTTTCTTT. The chain combines TRBV29-1 with TRBJ1-1; D possibly corresponds to TRBD1 (5 bases). V dropped 6 bases and J dropped 0 bases, with 11 bases sitting between them. CDR1 and CDR2 from the germline V gene are SQVTM and ANQGSEA. CDR3 length: 13 amino acids.

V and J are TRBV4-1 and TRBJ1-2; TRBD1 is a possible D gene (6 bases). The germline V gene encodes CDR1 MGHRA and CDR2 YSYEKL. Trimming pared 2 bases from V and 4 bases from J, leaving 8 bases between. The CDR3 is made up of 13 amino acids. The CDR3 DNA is TGCGCCAGCAGCCAACCGGACAGCTATGGCTACACCTTC. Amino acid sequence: CASSQPDSYGYTF.

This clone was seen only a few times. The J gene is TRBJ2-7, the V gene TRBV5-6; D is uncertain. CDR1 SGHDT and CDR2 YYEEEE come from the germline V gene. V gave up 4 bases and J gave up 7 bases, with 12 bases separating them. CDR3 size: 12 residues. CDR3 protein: CASSATGVEQYF. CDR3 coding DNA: TGTGCCAGCAGCGCTACTGGCGTGGAGCAGTACTTC.

Here the CDR3 DNA reads TGCAGCGTCGACGCCAGGGGTGGAGTGACCTACAATGAGCAGTTCTTC. This sequence encodes CSVDARGGVTYNEQFF. The genes are TRBV29-1 and TRBJ2-1, with a tentative D call TRBD1 (6 bases). V was shortened by 6 bases and J by 2 bases, with 20 bases between the two germline ends. CDR1 and CDR2 from the germline V gene are SQVTM and ANQGSEA. This CDR3 has 16 amino acids.

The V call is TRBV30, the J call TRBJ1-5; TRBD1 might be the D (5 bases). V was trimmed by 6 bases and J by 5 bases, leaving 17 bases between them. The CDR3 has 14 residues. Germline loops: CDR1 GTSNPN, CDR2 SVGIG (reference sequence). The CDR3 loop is CACQASGFDQPQHF. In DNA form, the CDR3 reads TGTGCCTGCCAAGCGTCAGGGTTCGATCAGCCCCAGCATTTT. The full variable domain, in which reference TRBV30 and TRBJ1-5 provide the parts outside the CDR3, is SQTIHQWPATLVQPVGSPLSLECTVEGTSNPNLYWYRQAAGRGLQLLFYSVGIGQISSEVPQNLSASRPQDRQFILSSKKLLLSDSGFYLCACQASGFDQPQHFGDGTRLSIL.

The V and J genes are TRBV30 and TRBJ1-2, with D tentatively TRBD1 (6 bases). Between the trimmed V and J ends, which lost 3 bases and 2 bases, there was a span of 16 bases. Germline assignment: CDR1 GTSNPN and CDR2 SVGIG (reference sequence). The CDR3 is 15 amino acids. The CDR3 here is CAWSVWLTGNYGYTF. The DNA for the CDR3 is TGTGCCTGGAGCGTATGGCTCACAGGGAACTATGGCTACACCTTC.

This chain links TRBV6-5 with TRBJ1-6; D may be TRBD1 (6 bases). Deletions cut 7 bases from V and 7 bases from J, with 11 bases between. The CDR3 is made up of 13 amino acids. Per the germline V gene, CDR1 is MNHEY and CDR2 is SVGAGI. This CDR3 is CASTGTLNSPLHF. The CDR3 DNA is TGTGCCAGCACTGGGACACTCAATTCACCCCTCCACTTT.

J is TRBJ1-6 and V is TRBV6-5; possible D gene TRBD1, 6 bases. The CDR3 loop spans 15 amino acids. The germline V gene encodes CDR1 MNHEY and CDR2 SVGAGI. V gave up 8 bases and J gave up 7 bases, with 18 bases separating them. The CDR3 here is CASSRGGARNSPLHF. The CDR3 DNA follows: TGTGCCAGCTCTCGGGGGGGCGCGCGGAATTCACCCCTCCACTTT.

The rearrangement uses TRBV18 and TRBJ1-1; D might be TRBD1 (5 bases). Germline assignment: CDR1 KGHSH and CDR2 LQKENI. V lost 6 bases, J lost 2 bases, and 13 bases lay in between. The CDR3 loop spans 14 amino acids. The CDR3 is CASSLRQQNTEAFF. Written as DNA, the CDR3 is TGTGCCAGCTCTCTTCGACAGCAAAACACTGAAGCTTTCTTT.

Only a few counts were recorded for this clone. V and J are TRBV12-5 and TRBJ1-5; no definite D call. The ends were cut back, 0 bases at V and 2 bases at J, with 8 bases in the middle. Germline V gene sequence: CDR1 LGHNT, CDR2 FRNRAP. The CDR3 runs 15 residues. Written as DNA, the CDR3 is TGTGCTAGTGGTTTGGTTAGTATGGGCAATCAGCCCCAGCATTTT. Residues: CASGLVSMGNQPQHF.

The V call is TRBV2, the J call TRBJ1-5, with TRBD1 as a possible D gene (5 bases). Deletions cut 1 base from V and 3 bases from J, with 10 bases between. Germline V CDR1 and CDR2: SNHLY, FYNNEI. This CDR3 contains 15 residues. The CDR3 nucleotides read TGTGCCAGCAGTGAAGACGGCAGGGTCAATCAGCCCCAGCATTTT. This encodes CASSEDGRVNQPQHF.

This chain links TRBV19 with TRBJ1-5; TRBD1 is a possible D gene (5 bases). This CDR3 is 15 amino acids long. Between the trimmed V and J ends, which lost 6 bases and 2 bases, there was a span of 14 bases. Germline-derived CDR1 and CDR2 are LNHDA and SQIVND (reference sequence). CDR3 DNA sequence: TGTGCCAGTAGCCCCGCAGGGCAGGGCAATCAGCCCCAGCATTTT. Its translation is CASSPAGQGNQPQHF.

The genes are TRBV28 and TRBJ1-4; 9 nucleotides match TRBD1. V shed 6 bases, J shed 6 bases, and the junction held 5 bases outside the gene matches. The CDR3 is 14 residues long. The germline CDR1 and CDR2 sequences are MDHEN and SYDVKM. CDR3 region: CASSERTGDEKLFF. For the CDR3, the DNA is TGTGCCAGCAGCGAGCGGACAGGGGATGAAAAACTGTTTTTT.